This passage covers 32 T cell receptor beta chains from one sample sequenced in a study of cytomegalovirus exposure and HLA in healthy donors. PCR amplification relied on 60 Vbeta primers (plus 13 Jbeta primers). Produced via immunoSEQ multiplex PCR; TCRdb's table is partial and in-frame only. This table holds 100,000 to 150,000 clones, under 12% found once. The sequenced sample consisted of PBMCs. The receptors were sampled from a young woman in good health and CMV-seropositive.

This clone came up a few times. This chain joins TRBV10-3 and TRBJ2-2; the match to TRBD1 covers 7 bases. Germline V gene sequence: CDR1 ENHRY, CDR2 SYGVKD. This CDR3 spans 13 amino acids. Losses at the gene ends were 5 bases for V and 7 bases for J; bases not matched to a gene: 4. The CDR3 nucleotides read TGTGCCATCAGTTACAGGGGCGACGGGGAGCTGTTTTTT. Its protein product is CAISYRGDGELFF.

In this sample, this clone turned up a few times. The chain links TRBV7-3 to TRBJ2-2; D might be TRBD2 (5 bases). The CDR3 loop spans 15 amino acids. V lost 0 bases and J lost 6, with 11 bases in between. Germline V gives CDR1 SGHTA, CDR2 FQGTGA. CDR3 residues: CASSLTGLEAGELFF. CDR3 DNA sequence: TGTGCCAGCAGCTTAACAGGGCTGGAGGCCGGGGAGCTGTTTTTT.

This clone showed up just a few times. This sequence joins TRBV28 and TRBJ2-3; 8 bases fit TRBD2. Germline CDR1 is MDHEN and CDR2 is SYDVKM. The CDR3 has 17 amino acids. Trimming cost V 5 bases and J 5 bases; bases outside gene matches: 15. The CDR3, as DNA: TGTGCCAGCAGTCAAGCGGGGGACTACCACATCGGAGATACGCAGTATTTT. This encodes CASSQAGDYHIGDTQYF.

This clone was found a few times. CDR3 residues: CSFSGTGLREQFF. CDR3 in DNA: TGCAGCTTTTCCGGGACAGGGTTAAGGGAGCAGTTCTTC. The chain joins TRBV29-1 to TRBJ2-1; 9 bases agree with TRBD1. The CDR3 length is 13 residues. J gave up 10 bases and V 8 bases, and 12 bases lay outside the gene matches. Germline loops: CDR1 SQVTM, CDR2 ANQGSEA.

This chain's CDR3 is CASSLQLAGVTGEQFF. The CDR3 DNA sequence: TGTGCCAGCAGCTTGCAATTGGCAGGGGTGACAGGTGAGCAGTTCTTC. V gene TRBV5-5 combines with J gene TRBJ2-1, with a weak D call TRBD1 (6 bases). Deletions cut 1 base from V and 9 bases from J, with 20 bases between. This CDR3 comprises 16 residues. CDR1 and CDR2 from the germline V gene are SGHKS and YYEKEE (reference sequence). The full variable domain, in which reference TRBV5-5 and TRBJ2-1 provide the parts outside the CDR3, is DAGVTQSPTHLIKTRGQQVTLRCSPISGHKSVSWYQQVLGQGPQFIFQYYEKEERGRGNFPDRFSARQFPNYSSELNVNALLLGDSALYLCASSLQLAGVTGEQFFGPGTRLTVL.

This clone was observed a few times. This sequence joins TRBV2 and TRBJ1-3, with D maybe TRBD1 (6 bases). This CDR3 region has 15 residues. V was cut by 5 bases and J by 2 bases, with 13 bases left in between. Germline lookup yields CDR1 SNHLY and CDR2 FYNNEI. This CDR3 is CASSPTGQPGNTIYF. The CDR3, as DNA: TGTGCCAGCAGTCCCACCGGACAGCCTGGAAACACCATATATTTT.

V gene TRBV6-5 combines with J gene TRBJ1-5, with D tentatively TRBD1 (5 bases). V was shortened by 7 bases and J by 4 bases, with 11 bases between the two germline ends. The CDR3 runs 13 residues. Germline V gene lookup returns CDR1 MNHEY and CDR2 SVGAGI. Here the CDR3 DNA reads TGTGCCAGCATTGGCGGGGGGAATCAGCCCCAGCATTTT. Protein sequence: CASIGGGNQPQHF.

A few counts support this clone. The V call is TRBV21-1, the J call TRBJ1-5; TRBD1, the table's D call, lacks a check against the DNA. TRBV21-1 corresponds to a pseudogene. This CDR3 region has 15 residues. CDR3: CASSVPTGVNQPQHF. DNA of the CDR3: TGTGCCAGCAGCGTTCCTACAGGGGTCAATCAGCCCCAGCATTTT.

The rearrangement joins TRBV7-9 to TRBJ1-1; TRBD1 matches at 7 bases. The CDR3 is 14 residues long. Germline assignment: CDR1 SEHNR and CDR2 FQNEAQ (reference sequence). J was trimmed by 1 base and V by 2 bases; bases with no gene match: 1. The CDR3 protein is CASSLNRGNTEAFF. The CDR3 DNA reads TGTGCCAGCAGCTTAAACAGGGGGAACACTGAAGCTTTCTTT.

The chain combines TRBV10-3 with TRBJ2-1; D not certain. Germline V gene sequence: CDR1 ENHRY, CDR2 SYGVKD. The CDR3 loop spans 17 amino acids. Trimming removed 10 bases from V and 0 bases from J, with 22 bases in between. The CDR3 sequence: CATSRVVEFSSYNEQFF. CDR3 DNA: TGTGCCACCTCACGGGTGGTAGAATTTAGCTCCTACAATGAGCAGTTCTTC.

This sequence joins TRBV5-1 and TRBJ2-1; TRBD1 might be the D (6 bases). Trimming shortened V by 0 bases and J by 8 bases, and 12 bases separated the two germline ends. Germline values: CDR1 SGHRS, CDR2 YFSETQ. The CDR3 loop spans 14 amino acids. The CDR3 DNA follows: TGCGCCAGCAGCTTGGCCGGGACAAAATATGAGCAGTTCTTC. Its translation is CASSLAGTKYEQFF.

The rearrangement links TRBV5-1 to TRBJ1-4; TRBD1 matches 12 bases. There are 15 residues in the CDR3. The V and J ends lost 4 bases and 5 bases, in that order; junction bases with no gene match: 3. The germline gives CDR1 SGHRS, CDR2 YFSETQ. CDR3 nucleotides: TGCGCCAGCAGCCCGGGACAGGGGGCAAATGAAAAACTGTTTTTT. It is translated as CASSPGQGANEKLFF.

The gene calls are TRBV13 and TRBJ2-7; 8 nucleotides align to TRBD1. CDR1 and CDR2 from the germline V gene are PRHDT and FYEKMQ (reference sequence). Trimming at V came to 0 bases and at J to 4 bases, leaving 2 bases not matched to a gene. The CDR3 length is 14 residues. The CDR3 sequence: CASSLGDREYEQYF. The CDR3 region has the DNA TGTGCCAGCAGCTTAGGGGACAGGGAATACGAGCAGTACTTC.

This clone has more than one count but fewer than ten. Other nucleotide sequences in the sample specify the same CDR3. This rearrangement joins TRBV9 to TRBJ2-3; D gene uncertain. Deletions cut 3 bases from V and 6 bases from J, with 8 bases between. CDR3 length equals 12 residues. Germline V gene sequence: CDR1 SGDLS, CDR2 YYNGEE. The CDR3 nucleotides are TGTGCCAGCAGCGCCTCCGGGGATACGCAGTATTTT. Amino acid sequence: CASSASGDTQYF.

This clone came up a few times. The V and J genes are TRBV11-3 and TRBJ2-5; 8 nucleotides match TRBD2. Germline V gene lookup returns CDR1 SGHNT and CDR2 YENEEA. This CDR3 contains 16 residues. V shed 4 bases and J 2 bases; nucleotides not matched to a gene: 9. The CDR3 DNA reads TGTGCCAGCAGCTCCCCGGATAGCGGGGCGCAAGAGACCCAGTACTTC. Its protein product is CASSSPDSGAQETQYF.

This clone has just a few counts. This chain uses TRBV4-2 with TRBJ1-4, with a weak D call TRBD1 (5 bases). V was cut by 0 bases and J by 7 bases, with 9 bases left in between. This CDR3 is built from 14 residues. Germline V gives CDR1 LGHNA, CDR2 YNFKEQ. The CDR3 sequence is CASSQDGQGEKLFF. The CDR3 nucleotides are TGTGCCAGCAGCCAAGATGGGCAGGGTGAAAAACTGTTTTTT.

The genes are TRBV2 and TRBJ2-3, with 13 bases identical to TRBD2. This CDR3 region has 16 residues. Trimming took 8 bases from V and 2 from J; bases not matched to a gene: 7. CDR1 is SNHLY, CDR2 FYNNEI, per germline. The CDR3 DNA follows: TGTGCCAGCTACCCCGGACTAGCGGGGGCCACAGATACGCAGTATTTT. This translates into CASYPGLAGATDTQYF. Complete variable domain (other parts from reference TRBV2 and TRBJ2-3): EPEVTQTPSHQVTQMGQEVILRCVPISNHLYFYWYRQILGQKVEFLVSFYNNEISEKSEIFDDQFSVERPDGSNFTLKIRSTKLEDSAMYFCASYPGLAGATDTQYFGPGTRLTVL.

The V gene is TRBV7-9, the J gene TRBJ2-3; D is possibly TRBD1 (6 bases). Germline V CDR1 and CDR2: SEHNR, FQNEAQ (reference sequence). V lost 1 base and J 13 bases, leaving 15 bases between the germline ends. The CDR3 is 13 amino acids. Written as DNA, the CDR3 is TGTGCCAGCAGCTTAGATAGTTTTGGGGGCGAGTATTTT. Protein product: CASSLDSFGGEYF.

This clone was recorded a few times. V is TRBV30 and J is TRBJ2-3; D is possibly TRBD1 (5 bases). V was cut by 3 bases and J by 8 bases, with 12 bases left in between. The length of the CDR3 is 12 residues. CDR1 and CDR2 from the germline V gene are GTSNPN and SVGIG (reference sequence). CDR3 sequence: CAWREGAGTQYF. CDR3 DNA sequence: TGTGCCTGGAGGGAAGGGGCCGGTACGCAGTATTTT. Using reference TRBV30 and TRBJ2-3 for the parts outside the CDR3, the full variable domain is SQTIHQWPATLVQPVGSPLSLECTVEGTSNPNLYWYRQAAGRGLQLLFYSVGIGQISSEVPQNLSASRPQDRQFILSSKKLLLSDSGFYLCAWREGAGTQYFGPGTRLTVL.

This clone was detected only a few times. The chain recombines TRBV27 with TRBJ2-1; 8 bases match TRBD1. V lost 3 bases to trimming and J lost 0 bases; unmatched junction nucleotides: 4. Per germline, CDR1 MNHEY and CDR2 SMNVEV (reference sequence). The CDR3 is made up of 16 amino acids. For the CDR3, the DNA is TGTGCCAGCAGTTTCAGGGGGCCGAGCTCCTACAATGAGCAGTTCTTC. It encodes CASSFRGPSSYNEQFF.

This clone was counted a few times. The rearrangement joins TRBV19 to TRBJ1-1, with D maybe TRBD1 (5 bases). Germline CDR1 is LNHDA and CDR2 is SQIVND (reference sequence). This CDR3 is built from 14 residues. V shed 5 bases and J shed 1 base, with 11 bases lying between them. The CDR3 DNA sequence: TGTGCCAGTAGTTGGAGGAGGGGGAACACTGAAGCTTTCTTT. Translated: CASSWRRGNTEAFF. Using reference TRBV19 and TRBJ1-1 for the parts outside the CDR3, the full variable domain is DGGITQSPKYLFRKEGQNVTLSCEQNLNHDAMYWYRQDPGQGLRLIYYSQIVNDFQKGDIAEGYSVSREKKESFPLTVTSAQKNPTAFYLCASSWRRGNTEAFFGQGTRLTVV.

The V gene is TRBV30, the J gene TRBJ1-2; possibly TRBD1 for D (6 bases). The CDR3 consists of 13 residues. V lost 6 bases, J lost 2 bases, and 13 bases lay in between. Germline assignment: CDR1 GTSNPN and CDR2 SVGIG (reference sequence). The CDR3 sequence: CACPQGTNYGYTF. In DNA, the CDR3 is TGTGCCTGTCCACAGGGTACCAACTATGGCTACACCTTC.

This clone occurred a few times. The V and J genes are TRBV19 and TRBJ1-1; a possible D gene is TRBD1 (5 bases). The germline V gene has CDR1 LNHDA and CDR2 SQIVND (reference sequence). This CDR3 comprises 13 residues. V gave up 2 bases and J gave up 13 bases, with 17 bases separating them. In DNA, the CDR3 is TGTGCCAGTAGTATAAATCCAGGGTCTGTTGTTTTCTTT. Amino acid sequence: CASSINPGSVVFF.

The rearrangement links TRBV28 to TRBJ2-3, with D perhaps matching TRBD2 (5 bases). The CDR3 is 14 amino acids. Germline CDR1 is MDHEN and CDR2 is SYDVKM. Trimming took 6 bases from V and 0 from J, leaving 10 bases between them. CDR3 sequence reads: CASSPRGSTDTQYF. CDR3 DNA: TGTGCCAGCAGCCCCAGAGGGAGCACAGATACGCAGTATTTT.

This clone occurred a few times. This rearrangement joins TRBV5-1 to TRBJ1-1, with a tentative D call TRBD1 (5 bases). This CDR3 is 16 amino acids long. Germline CDR1 is SGHRS and CDR2 is YFSETQ. Trimming shortened V by 2 bases and J by 1 base, and 15 bases separated the two germline ends. The CDR3: CASSFAGLDPNTEAFF. The CDR3 coding sequence is TGCGCCAGCAGCTTCGCAGGGTTGGACCCGAACACTGAAGCTTTCTTT.

This clone has a handful of counts. The rearrangement uses TRBV28 and TRBJ2-7; TRBD2 matches 8 bases. V shed 4 bases, J shed 4 bases, and the junction held 6 bases outside the gene matches. The V gene's germline CDR1 is MDHEN and CDR2 SYDVKM. The CDR3 has 14 residues. CDR3 sequence reads: CASSSVTGGYEQYF. The CDR3 DNA reads as TGTGCCAGCAGTTCAGTGACGGGAGGGTACGAGCAGTACTTC.

This clone has just a few counts. The chain joins TRBV7-6 to TRBJ2-4; D gene uncertain. This CDR3 contains 18 residues. V was pared by 3 bases and J by 1 base, with 19 bases between. Germline CDR1 SGHVS, CDR2 FNYEAQ. The CDR3 DNA follows: TGTGCCAGCAGCTTCAGTTCGTGCAAAAAACCGGCCAAAAACATTCAGTACTTC. This gives the protein CASSFSSCKKPAKNIQYF. Full variable domain (missing parts from reference TRBV7-6 and TRBJ2-4): GAGVSQSPRYKVTKRGQDVALRCDPISGHVSLYWYRQALGQGPEFLTYFNYEAQQDKSGLPNDRFSAERPEGSISTLTIQRTEQRDSAMYRCASSFSSCKKPAKNIQYFGAGTRLSVL.

The genes are TRBV5-1 and TRBJ1-1; D perhaps matches TRBD1 (6 bases). This CDR3 is 13 amino acids long. Trimming pared 4 bases from V and 4 bases from J, leaving 11 bases between. Germline V gene data show CDR1 as SGHRS and CDR2 as YFSETQ. The CDR3 loop is CASSTGQLTEAFF. The CDR3 coding sequence is TGCGCCAGCAGCACAGGACAGCTCACTGAAGCTTTCTTT. Combining the CDR3 with reference TRBV5-1 and TRBJ1-1 gives the whole variable domain KAGVTQTPRYLIKTRGQQVTLSCSPISGHRSVSWYQQTPGQGLQFLFEYFSETQRNKGNFPGRFSGRQFSNSRSEMNVSTLELGDSALYLCASSTGQLTEAFFGQGTRLTVV.

This clone showed up just a few times. The chain employs TRBV10-3 and TRBJ2-6; D remains unclear. The CDR3 has 14 residues. Germline values: CDR1 ENHRY, CDR2 SYGVKD. The V end was cut by 10 bases, the J end by 4 bases, with 14 bases between. The CDR3 sequence: CATTLGTGANVLTF. The CDR3 nucleotides read TGTGCCACCACCCTAGGTACCGGGGCCAACGTCCTGACTTTC.

Here the CDR3 reads CASSFGTGPYEQYF. CDR3 bases: TGTGCCAGCAGCTTCGGGACAGGGCCCTACGAGCAGTACTTC. The rearrangement joins TRBV5-5 to TRBJ2-7, with TRBD1 matching 9 bases. Germline assignment: CDR1 SGHKS and CDR2 YYEKEE (reference sequence). Trimming removed 2 bases from V and 2 bases from J; junction bases left unmatched: 2. The length of the CDR3 is 14 residues.

This clone was found a few times. The J gene is TRBJ1-2, the V gene TRBV2, with unresolved D. This CDR3 spans 13 amino acids. Germline CDR1 SNHLY, CDR2 FYNNEI. V was pared by 3 bases and J by 4 bases, with 9 bases between. CDR3 amino acids: CASSEEGGYGYTF. CDR3 coding DNA: TGTGCCAGCAGTGAGGAGGGTGGCTATGGCTACACCTTC. Using reference TRBV2 and TRBJ1-2 for the parts outside the CDR3, the full variable domain is EPEVTQTPSHQVTQMGQEVILRCVPISNHLYFYWYRQILGQKVEFLVSFYNNEISEKSEIFDDQFSVERPDGSNFTLKIRSTKLEDSAMYFCASSEEGGYGYTFGSGTRLTVV.

This clone was counted only a few times. The chain links TRBV10-3 to TRBJ2-7, with D tentatively TRBD2 (6 bases). Germline V gene sequence: CDR1 ENHRY, CDR2 SYGVKD. The CDR3 is made up of 11 amino acids. Trimming removed 8 bases from V and 5 bases from J, with 10 bases in between. The CDR3 spells CAIAWGDEQYF. CDR3 in DNA: TGTGCCATCGCGTGGGGGGACGAGCAGTACTTC.